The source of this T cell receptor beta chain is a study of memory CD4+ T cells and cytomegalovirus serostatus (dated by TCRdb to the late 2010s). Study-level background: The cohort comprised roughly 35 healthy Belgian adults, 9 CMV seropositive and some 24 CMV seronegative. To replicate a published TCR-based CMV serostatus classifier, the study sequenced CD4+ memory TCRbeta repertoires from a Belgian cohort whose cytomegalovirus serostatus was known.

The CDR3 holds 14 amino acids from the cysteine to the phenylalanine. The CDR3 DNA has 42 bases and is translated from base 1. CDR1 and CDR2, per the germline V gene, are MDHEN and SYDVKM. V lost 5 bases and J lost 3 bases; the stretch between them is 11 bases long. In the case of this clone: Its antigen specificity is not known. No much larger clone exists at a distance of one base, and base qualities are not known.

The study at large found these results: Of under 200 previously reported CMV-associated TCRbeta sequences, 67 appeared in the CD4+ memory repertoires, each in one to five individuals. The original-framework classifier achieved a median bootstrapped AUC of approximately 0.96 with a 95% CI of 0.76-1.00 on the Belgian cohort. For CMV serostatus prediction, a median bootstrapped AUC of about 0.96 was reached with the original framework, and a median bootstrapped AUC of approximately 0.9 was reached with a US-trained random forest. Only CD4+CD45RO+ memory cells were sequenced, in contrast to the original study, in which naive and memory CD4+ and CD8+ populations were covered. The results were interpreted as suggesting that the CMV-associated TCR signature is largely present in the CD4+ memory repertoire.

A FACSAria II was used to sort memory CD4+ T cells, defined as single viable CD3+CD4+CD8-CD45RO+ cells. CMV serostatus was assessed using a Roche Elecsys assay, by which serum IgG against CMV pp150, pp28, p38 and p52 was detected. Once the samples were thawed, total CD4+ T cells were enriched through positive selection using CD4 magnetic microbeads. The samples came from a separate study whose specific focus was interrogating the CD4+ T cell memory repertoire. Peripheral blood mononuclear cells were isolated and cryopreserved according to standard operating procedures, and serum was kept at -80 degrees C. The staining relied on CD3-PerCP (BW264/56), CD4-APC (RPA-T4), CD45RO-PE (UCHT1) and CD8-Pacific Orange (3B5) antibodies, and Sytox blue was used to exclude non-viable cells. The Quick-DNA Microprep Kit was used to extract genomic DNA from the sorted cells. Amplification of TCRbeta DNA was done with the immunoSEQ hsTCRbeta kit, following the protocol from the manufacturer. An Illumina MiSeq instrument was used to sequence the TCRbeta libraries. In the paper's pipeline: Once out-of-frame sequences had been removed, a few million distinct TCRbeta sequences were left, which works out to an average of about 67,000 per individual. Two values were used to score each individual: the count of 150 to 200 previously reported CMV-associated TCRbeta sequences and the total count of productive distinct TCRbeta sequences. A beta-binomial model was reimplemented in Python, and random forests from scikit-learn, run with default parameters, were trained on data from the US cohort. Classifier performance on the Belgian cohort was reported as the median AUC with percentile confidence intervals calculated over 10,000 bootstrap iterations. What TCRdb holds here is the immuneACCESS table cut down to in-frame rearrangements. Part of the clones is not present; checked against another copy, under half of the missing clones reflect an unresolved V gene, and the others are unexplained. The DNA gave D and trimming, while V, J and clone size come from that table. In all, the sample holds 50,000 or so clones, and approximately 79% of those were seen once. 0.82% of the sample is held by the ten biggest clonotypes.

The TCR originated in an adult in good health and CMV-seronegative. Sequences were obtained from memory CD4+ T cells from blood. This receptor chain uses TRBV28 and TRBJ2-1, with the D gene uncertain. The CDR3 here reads CASSRGMRYNEQFF. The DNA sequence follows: TGTGCCAGCAGTAGAGGCATGCGCTACAATGAGCAGTTCTTC.